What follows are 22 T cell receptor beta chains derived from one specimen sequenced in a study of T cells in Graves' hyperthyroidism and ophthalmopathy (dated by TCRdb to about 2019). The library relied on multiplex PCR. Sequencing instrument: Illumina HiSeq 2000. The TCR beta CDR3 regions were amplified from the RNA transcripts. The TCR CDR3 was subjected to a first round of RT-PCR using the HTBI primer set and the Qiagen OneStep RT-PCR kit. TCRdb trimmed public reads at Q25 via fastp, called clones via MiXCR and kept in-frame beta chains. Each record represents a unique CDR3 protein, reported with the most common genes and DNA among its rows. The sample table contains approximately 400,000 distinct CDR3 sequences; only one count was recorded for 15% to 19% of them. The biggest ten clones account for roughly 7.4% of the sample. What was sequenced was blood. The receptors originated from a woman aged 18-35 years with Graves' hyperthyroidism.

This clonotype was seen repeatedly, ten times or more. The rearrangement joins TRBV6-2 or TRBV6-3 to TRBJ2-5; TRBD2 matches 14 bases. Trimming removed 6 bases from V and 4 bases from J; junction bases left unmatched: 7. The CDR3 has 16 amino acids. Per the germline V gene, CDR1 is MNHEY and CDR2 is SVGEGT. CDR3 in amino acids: CASRPGLAGVRETQYF. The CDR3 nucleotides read TGTGCCAGCAGACCGGGACTAGCGGGAGTAAGAGAGACCCAGTACTTC.

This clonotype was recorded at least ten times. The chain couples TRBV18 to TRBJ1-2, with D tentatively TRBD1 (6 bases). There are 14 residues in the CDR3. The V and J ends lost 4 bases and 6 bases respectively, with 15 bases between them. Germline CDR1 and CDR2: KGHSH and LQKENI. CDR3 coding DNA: TGTGCCAGCTCACGAACGGGGGGGCGCGATGGCTACACCTTC. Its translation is CASSRTGGRDGYTF.

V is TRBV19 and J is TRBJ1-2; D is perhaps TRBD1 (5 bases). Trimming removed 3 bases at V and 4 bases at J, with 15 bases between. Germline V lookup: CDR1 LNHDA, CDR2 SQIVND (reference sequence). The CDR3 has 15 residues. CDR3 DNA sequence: TGTGCCAGTAGTATCGGCGCGCAGGGCGTCTATGGCTACACCTTC. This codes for CASSIGAQGVYGYTF.

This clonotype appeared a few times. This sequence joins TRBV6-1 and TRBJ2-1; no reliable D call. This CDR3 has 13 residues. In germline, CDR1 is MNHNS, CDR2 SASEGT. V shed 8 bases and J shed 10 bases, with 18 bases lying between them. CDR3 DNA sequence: TGTGCCAGCCTCGACTCGTGGGCTGGGGAGCAGTTCTTC. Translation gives CASLDSWAGEQFF.

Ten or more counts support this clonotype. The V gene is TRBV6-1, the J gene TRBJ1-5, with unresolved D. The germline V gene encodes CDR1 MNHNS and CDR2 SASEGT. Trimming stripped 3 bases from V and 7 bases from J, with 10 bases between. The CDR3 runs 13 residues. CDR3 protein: CASSERIRQPQHF. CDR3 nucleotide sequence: TGTGCCAGCAGTGAGCGTATTAGGCAGCCCCAGCATTTT.

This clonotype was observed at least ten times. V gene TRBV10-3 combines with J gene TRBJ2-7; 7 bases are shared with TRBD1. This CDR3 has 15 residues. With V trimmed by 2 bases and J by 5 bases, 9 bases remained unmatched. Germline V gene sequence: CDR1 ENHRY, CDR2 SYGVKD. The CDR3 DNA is TGTGCCATCAGTGAGGGACAGGCCATCGGCAACGAGCAGTACTTC. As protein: CAISEGQAIGNEQYF.

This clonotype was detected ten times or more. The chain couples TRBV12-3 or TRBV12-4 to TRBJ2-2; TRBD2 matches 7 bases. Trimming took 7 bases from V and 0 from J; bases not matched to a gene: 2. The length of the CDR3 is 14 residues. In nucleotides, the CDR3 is TGTGCCAGCACGCGGGGGACGAACACCGGGGAGCTGTTTTTT. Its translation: CASTRGTNTGELFF.

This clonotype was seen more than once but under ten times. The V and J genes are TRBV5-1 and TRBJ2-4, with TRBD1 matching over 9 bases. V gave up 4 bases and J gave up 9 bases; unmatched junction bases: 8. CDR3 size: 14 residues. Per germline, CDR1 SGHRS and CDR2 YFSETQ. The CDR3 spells CASSHRDREFIQYF. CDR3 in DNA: TGCGCCAGCAGCCACCGGGACAGGGAGTTCATTCAGTACTTC.

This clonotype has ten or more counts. The CDR3 DNA reads TGTGCCAGCAGCCAAGATAGAGGTAGCCGCTCCTACAATGAGCAGTTCTTC. Protein product: CASSQDRGSRSYNEQFF. V gene TRBV3-1 combines with J gene TRBJ2-1, with unresolved D. Germline V CDR1 and CDR2: LGHDT, YNNKEL (reference sequence). The CDR3 contains 17 residues. Trimming shortened V by 0 bases and J by 0 bases, and 12 bases separated the two germline ends.

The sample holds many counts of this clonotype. The CDR3 reads CASSIMRPLGTEAFF. CDR3 sequence (DNA): TGTGCCAGTAGTATAATGAGGCCGTTGGGCACTGAAGCTTTCTTT. The chain combines TRBV19 with TRBJ1-1; D not resolved. Germline V gene data show CDR1 as LNHDA and CDR2 as SQIVND (reference sequence). V lost 2 bases and J lost 4, with 14 bases in between. This CDR3 has 15 residues.

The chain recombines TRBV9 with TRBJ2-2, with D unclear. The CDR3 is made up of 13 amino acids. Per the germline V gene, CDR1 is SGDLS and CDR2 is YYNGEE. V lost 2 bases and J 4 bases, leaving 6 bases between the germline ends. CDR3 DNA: TGTGCCAGCAGCGTGACGCCCACCGGGGAGCTGTTTTTT. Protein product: CASSVTPTGELFF.

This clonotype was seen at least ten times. The CDR3 loop reads CASSQDLRGLGYGYTF. CDR3 DNA sequence: TGCGCCAGCAGCCAAGATTTGCGGGGGTTAGGCTATGGCTACACCTTC. The chain has TRBV4-1 and TRBJ1-2, with a tentative D call TRBD1 (5 bases). Germline CDR1 reads MGHRA; CDR2 reads YSYEKL. The CDR3 sequence is 16 residues long. V was trimmed by 0 bases and J by 4 bases, leaving 15 bases between them.

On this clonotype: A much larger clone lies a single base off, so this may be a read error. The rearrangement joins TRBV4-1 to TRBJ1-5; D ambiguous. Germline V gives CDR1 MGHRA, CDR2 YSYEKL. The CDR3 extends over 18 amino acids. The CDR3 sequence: CTSSQGPDVGLSNQPQHF. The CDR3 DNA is TGCACCAGCAGCCAAGGCCCAGATGTAGGGTTAAGCAATCAGCCCCAGCATTTT.

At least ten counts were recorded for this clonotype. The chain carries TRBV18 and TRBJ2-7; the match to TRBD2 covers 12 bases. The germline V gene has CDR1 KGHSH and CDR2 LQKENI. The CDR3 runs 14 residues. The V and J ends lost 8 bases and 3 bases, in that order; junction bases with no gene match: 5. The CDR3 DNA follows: TGTGCCAGCCGGCCTAGCGGGAGGGTCTACGAGCAGTACTTC. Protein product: CASRPSGRVYEQYF.

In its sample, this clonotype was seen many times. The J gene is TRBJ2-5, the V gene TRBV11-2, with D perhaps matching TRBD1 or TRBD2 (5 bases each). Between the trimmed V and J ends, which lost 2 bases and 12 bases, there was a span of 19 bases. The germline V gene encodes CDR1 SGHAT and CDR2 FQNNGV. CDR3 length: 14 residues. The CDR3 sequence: CASSLFPRDRPKYF. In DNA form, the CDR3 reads TGTGCCAGCAGCTTATTCCCCCGGGACCGCCCAAAGTACTTC.

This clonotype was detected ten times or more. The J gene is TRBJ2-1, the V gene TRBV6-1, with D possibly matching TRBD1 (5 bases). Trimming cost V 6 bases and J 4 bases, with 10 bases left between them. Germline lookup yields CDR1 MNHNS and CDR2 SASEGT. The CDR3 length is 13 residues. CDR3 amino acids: CASRDQGYNEQFF. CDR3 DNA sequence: TGTGCCAGCAGGGACCAGGGTTACAATGAGCAGTTCTTC.

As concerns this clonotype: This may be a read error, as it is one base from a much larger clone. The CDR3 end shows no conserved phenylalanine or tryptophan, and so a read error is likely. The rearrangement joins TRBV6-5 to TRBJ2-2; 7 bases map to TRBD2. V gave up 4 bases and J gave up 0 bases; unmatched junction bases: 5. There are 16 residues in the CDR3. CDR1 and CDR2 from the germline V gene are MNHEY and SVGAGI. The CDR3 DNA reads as TGTGCCAGCAGTTCCCCACTAGCGACGAACACCGGGGAGCTGTTTTCT. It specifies CASSSPLATNTGELFS.

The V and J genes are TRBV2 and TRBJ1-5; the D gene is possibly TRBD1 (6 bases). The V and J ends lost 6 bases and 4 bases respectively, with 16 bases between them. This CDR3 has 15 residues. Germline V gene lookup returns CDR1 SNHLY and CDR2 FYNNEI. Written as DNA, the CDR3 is TGTGCCAGCAGCCGAACAGGGAATTGGAATCAGCCCCAGCATTTT. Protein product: CASSRTGNWNQPQHF.

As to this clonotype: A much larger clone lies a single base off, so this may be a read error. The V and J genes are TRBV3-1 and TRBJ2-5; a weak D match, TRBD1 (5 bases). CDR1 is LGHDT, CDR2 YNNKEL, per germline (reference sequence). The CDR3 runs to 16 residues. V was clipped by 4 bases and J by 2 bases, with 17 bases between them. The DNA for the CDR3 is TGTGCCAGCAGCCTTGAAGGGAAAGGGGAACAAGAGACCCAGTACTTC. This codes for CASSLEGKGEQETQYF.

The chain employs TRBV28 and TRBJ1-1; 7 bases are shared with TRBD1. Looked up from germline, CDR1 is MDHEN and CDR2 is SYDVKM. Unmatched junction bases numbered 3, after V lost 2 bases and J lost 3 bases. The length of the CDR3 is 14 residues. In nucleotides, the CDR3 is TGTGCCAGCAGTTTAAGGGGGCGCCACACTGAAGCTTTCTTT. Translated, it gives CASSLRGRHTEAFF.

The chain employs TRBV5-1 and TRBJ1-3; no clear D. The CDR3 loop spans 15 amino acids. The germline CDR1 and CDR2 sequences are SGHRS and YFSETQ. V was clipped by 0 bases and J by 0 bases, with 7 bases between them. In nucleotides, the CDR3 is TGCGCCAGCAGCTTGGATCCGAACTCTGGAAACACCATATATTTT. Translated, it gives CASSLDPNSGNTIYF.

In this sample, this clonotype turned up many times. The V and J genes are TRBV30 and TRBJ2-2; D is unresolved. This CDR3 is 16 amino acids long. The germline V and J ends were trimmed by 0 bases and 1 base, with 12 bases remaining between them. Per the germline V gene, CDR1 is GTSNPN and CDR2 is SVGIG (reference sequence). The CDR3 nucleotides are TGTGCCTGGAGTGTATTTAATCCAGGGAACACCGGGGAGCTGTTTTTT. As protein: CAWSVFNPGNTGELFF.